The 28 T cell receptor beta chains below all came from one sample that was sequenced in a study of post-analysis software for immune sequencing data. Their specific antigens are unknown. Sequencing libraries made from TCR beta cDNA carried unique molecular identifiers. MiXCR, run by TCRdb on the PCR reads, gives a single entry per CDR3 protein. The sample consists of hundreds of thousands of distinct CDR3 sequences, about 44% of them appearing once. General observations from the study: Higher frequency in patients than in controls was seen for five TRBV segments, with TRBV5-6, TRBV5-1 and TRBV20-1 among them.

Input material: blood. The origin of the receptors is a girl between 10 and 17 years old with multiple sclerosis.

There are a few counts of this clonotype. This chain links TRBV29-1 with TRBJ1-1; TRBD1 matches at 7 bases. CDR1 SQVTM and CDR2 ANQGSEA come from the germline V gene. The V segment lost 6 bases and the J segment 1 base; nucleotides outside the gene matches: 5. There are 13 residues in the CDR3. CDR3 loop: CSVPGQQNTEAFF. The CDR3 DNA reads as TGCAGCGTCCCGGGACAGCAGAACACTGAAGCTTTCTTT.

The chain is built from TRBV5-4 and TRBJ1-2; D uncertain. The CDR3 is 14 amino acids. Germline lookup yields CDR1 SGHNT and CDR2 YYREEE (reference sequence). V lost 3 bases and J lost 2, with 11 bases in between. This CDR3 reads CASSWAVLNYGYTF. Here the CDR3 DNA reads TGTGCCAGCAGCTGGGCGGTGCTAAACTATGGCTACACCTTC. Full variable domain (rest looked up from reference TRBV5-4 and TRBJ1-2): ETGVTQSPTHLIKTRGQQVTLRCSSQSGHNTVSWYQQALGQGPQFIFQYYREEENGRGNFPPRFSGLQFPNYSSELNVNALELDDSALYLCASSWAVLNYGYTFGSGTRLTVV.

On this clonotype itself: Its ends do not fully match the called genes, so a read error is possible. This chain connects TRBV7-7 to TRBJ2-2, with a tentative D call TRBD2 (5 bases). This CDR3 comprises 17 residues. Germline lookup yields CDR1 SSHAT and CDR2 FNYEAQ (reference sequence). CDR3 residues: CASSLGWSREYTGELFF. Written as DNA, the CDR3 is TGTGCTAGCAGCTTAGGATGGTCGAGGGAATACACCGGGGAGCTGTTTTTT. The whole variable domain, remainder taken from reference TRBV7-7 and TRBJ2-2, is GAGVSQSPRYKVTKRGQDVTLRCDPISSHATLYWYQQALGQGPEFLTYFNYEAQPDKSGLPSDRFSAERPEGSISTLTIQRTEQRDSAMYRCASSLGWSREYTGELFFGEGSRLTVL.

V usage is TRBV7-6 and J usage is TRBJ2-1; D ambiguous. From germline, CDR1 is SGHVS and CDR2 FNYEAQ. Trimming took off 4 bases at V and 5 bases at J, with 9 bases between the two ends. This CDR3 spans 13 amino acids. In DNA form, the CDR3 reads TGTGCCAGCAGCTACGACCGGGACAATGAGCAGTTCTTC. This encodes CASSYDRDNEQFF. The full variable domain, with the rest looked up from reference TRBV7-6 and TRBJ2-1, is GAGVSQSPRYKVTKRGQDVALRCDPISGHVSLYWYRQALGQGPEFLTYFNYEAQQDKSGLPNDRFSAERPEGSISTLTIQRTEQRDSAMYRCASSYDRDNEQFFGPGTRLTVL.

V gene TRBV6-4 combines with J gene TRBJ2-6, with D uncertain. Trimming pared 5 bases from V and 0 bases from J, leaving 8 bases between. This CDR3 region has 15 residues. Germline V CDR1 and CDR2: MRHNA, SNTAGT. The CDR3 spells CASSPTYSGANVLTF. Here the CDR3 DNA reads TGTGCCAGCAGTCCTACCTACTCTGGGGCCAACGTCCTGACTTTC.

V is TRBV10-3 and J is TRBJ2-7, with no clear D. CDR3 size: 13 residues. Trimming removed 5 bases at V and 3 bases at J, with 11 bases between. Looked up from germline, CDR1 is ENHRY and CDR2 is SYGVKD. The CDR3 DNA reads as TGTGCCATCAGTTGGCGAGGCGGCTACGAGCAGTACTTC. Protein: CAISWRGGYEQYF.

This chain links TRBV6-5 with TRBJ1-1, with D hard to call. CDR3 length: 11 residues. Per the germline V gene, CDR1 is MNHEY and CDR2 is SVGAGI. Trimming stripped 2 bases from V and 11 bases from J, with 9 bases between. The CDR3 sequence is CASSYKGRAFF. CDR3 DNA sequence: TGTGCCAGCAGTTACAAGGGCCGGGCTTTCTTT.

The chain recombines TRBV10-3 with TRBJ1-2; 7 bases map to TRBD1. Germline CDR1 and CDR2: ENHRY and SYGVKD. CDR3 length: 14 residues. V gave up 5 bases and J gave up 7 bases; unmatched junction bases: 10. The CDR3 DNA reads as TGTGCCATCAGTTTCTCAGGGGGGGAGAGTGGCTACACCTTC. Translating it yields CAISFSGGESGYTF.

This clonotype occurred a few times. The chain has TRBV27 and TRBJ1-5; D is uncertain. Germline CDR1 and CDR2: MNHEY and SMNVEV (reference sequence). This CDR3 region has 13 residues. Trimming removed 0 bases at V and 3 bases at J, with 3 bases between. CDR3 DNA sequence: TGTGCCAGCAGTTTATCCTACAATCAGCCCCAGCATTTT. Its translation: CASSLSYNQPQHF.

This rearrangement joins TRBV4-1 to TRBJ1-6, with D possibly being TRBD1 (6 bases). From germline, CDR1 is MGHRA and CDR2 YSYEKL. The CDR3 has 17 amino acids. The V and J ends lost 2 bases and 8 bases respectively, with 19 bases between them. The CDR3 DNA follows: TGCGCCAGCAGCCAACCCGCAGGACAGAAAGGGGATTCACCCCTCCACTTT. The encoded protein is CASSQPAGQKGDSPLHF.

J is TRBJ2-7 and V is TRBV11-2, with 12 bases that match TRBD2. The CDR3 is made up of 20 amino acids. J lost 2 bases, V lost 2 bases, and 16 bases had no gene match. The germline V gene has CDR1 SGHAT and CDR2 FQNNGV. CDR3 residues: CASSLTRGTGRTSGTYEQYF. As DNA, the CDR3 is TGTGCCAGCAGCTTAACCCGGGGGACAGGGAGGACTAGCGGGACCTACGAGCAGTACTTC.

The V gene is TRBV20-1, the J gene TRBJ1-4, with D unresolved. CDR3 size: 13 residues. Germline V gene lookup returns CDR1 DFQATT and CDR2 SNEGSKA (reference sequence). The germline V and J ends were trimmed by 6 bases and 6 bases, with 14 bases remaining between them. In DNA, the CDR3 is TGCAGTGCCACTCAGGCCGCTGATGAAAAACTGTTTTTT. Amino acids: CSATQAADEKLFF.

The CDR3 DNA sequence: TGCAGTGCTAGGGTGAAGGGGAACTATGGCTACACCTTC. It specifies CSARVKGNYGYTF. The chain is built from TRBV20-1 and TRBJ1-2, with D possibly matching TRBD1 (5 bases). The CDR3 is made up of 13 amino acids. V gave up 3 bases and J gave up 2 bases, with 10 bases separating them. Looked up from germline, CDR1 is DFQATT and CDR2 is SNEGSKA (reference sequence).

V is TRBV5-1 and J is TRBJ2-1; 9 positions match TRBD2. The DNA end lines up better with TRBJ2-7; the J call may be wrong. The CDR3 covers 15 residues. CDR1 SGHRS and CDR2 YFSETQ come from the germline V gene. In DNA, the CDR3 is TGCGCCAGCGGGTCGGCTAGCGGGACTTTGGGCGAGCAGTACTTC. It codes for CASGSASGTLGEQYF.

The V call is TRBV2, the J call TRBJ1-5, with D tentatively TRBD1 (5 bases). Germline CDR1 reads SNHLY; CDR2 reads FYNNEI. There are 14 residues in the CDR3. V was pared by 8 bases and J by 0 bases, with 11 bases between. The CDR3 sequence is CASGAQPSNQPQHF. In DNA form, the CDR3 reads TGTGCCAGCGGGGCACAGCCTAGCAATCAGCCCCAGCATTTT.

The genes are TRBV5-1 and TRBJ2-5, with D perhaps TRBD1 (6 bases). Germline V CDR1 and CDR2: SGHRS, YFSETQ. V dropped 0 bases and J dropped 11 bases, with 17 bases sitting between them. This CDR3 has 14 amino acids. CDR3 amino acids: CASSLDSGVQEQYF. The CDR3 DNA follows: TGCGCCAGCAGCTTGGACTCAGGGGTTCAGGAGCAGTACTTC.

Only a few counts were recorded for this clonotype. The rearrangement joins TRBV29-1 to TRBJ2-7; 7 bases are shared with TRBD1. CDR1 SQVTM and CDR2 ANQGSEA come from the germline V gene. The CDR3 sequence is 14 residues long. Trimming removed 7 bases from V and 4 bases from J; junction bases left unmatched: 13. The CDR3 region has the DNA TGCAGCGGCCAGACAGGGAGTAATACTTACGAGCAGTACTTC. This codes for CSGQTGSNTYEQYF.

This chain uses TRBV3-1 with TRBJ2-1; TRBD1 might be the D (5 bases). V was clipped by 0 bases and J by 5 bases, with 17 bases between them. The germline gives CDR1 LGHDT, CDR2 YNNKEL (reference sequence). The CDR3 loop spans 17 amino acids. CDR3 nucleotide sequence: TGTGCCAGCAGCCAAGAAGGTGCCCGGACACCCAACAATGAGCAGTTCTTC. Residues: CASSQEGARTPNNEQFF.

This clonotype was counted a few times. The rearrangement joins TRBV12-3 or TRBV12-4 to TRBJ1-3; D is ambiguous. V was shortened by 1 base and J by 2 bases, with 9 bases between the two germline ends. The CDR3 is 15 residues long. The CDR3 spells CASSLERATGNTIYF. The CDR3 DNA reads as TGTGCCAGCAGTTTAGAACGCGCCACTGGAAACACCATATATTTT.

This clonotype was picked up a small number of times. V usage is TRBV12-3 or TRBV12-4 and J usage is TRBJ2-3; TRBD2 might be the D (6 bases). Trimming shortened V by 4 bases and J by 2 bases, and 19 bases separated the two germline ends. The CDR3 extends over 17 amino acids. Written as DNA, the CDR3 is TGTGCCAGCAGTTCCCCCGGGGGAGGAGACGCCACAGATACGCAGTATTTT. It is translated as CASSSPGGGDATDTQYF.

This clonotype appeared once. The chain recombines TRBV7-3 with TRBJ2-3, with a weak D call TRBD1 (6 bases). This CDR3 is built from 15 residues. Germline-derived CDR1 and CDR2 are SGHTA and FQGTGA. Trimming cost V 2 bases and J 6 bases, with 15 bases left between them. The CDR3 nucleotides are TGTGCCAGCAGCTTAGAGGGGGTGCTGATCGATACGCAGTATTTT. Its translation is CASSLEGVLIDTQYF.

Written as DNA, the CDR3 is TGTGCCAGCGGCGGTGTGGGCTACGAGCAGTACTTC. Translated: CASGGVGYEQYF. V is TRBV13 and J is TRBJ2-7; D remains ambiguous. The CDR3 is 12 residues long. Germline CDR1 is PRHDT and CDR2 is FYEKMQ (reference sequence). Trimming took 8 bases from V and 3 from J, leaving 11 bases between them.

This chain joins TRBV2 and TRBJ2-2, with 10 bases lining up with TRBD2. Germline V gene data show CDR1 as SNHLY and CDR2 as FYNNEI. The CDR3 is made up of 13 amino acids. Trimming took 6 bases from V and 6 from J; bases not matched to a gene: 1. CDR3 sequence (DNA): TGTGCCAGCAGGGGACTAGCGCCCGGGGAGCTGTTTTTT. It codes for CASRGLAPGELFF.

This chain joins TRBV3-1 and TRBJ1-1, with no clear D. Trimming removed 3 bases from V and 4 bases from J, with 9 bases in between. CDR3 length: 13 amino acids. Germline V CDR1 and CDR2: LGHDT, YNNKEL (reference sequence). The CDR3, as DNA: TGTGCCAGCAGCCATAGGGAGGTCACTGAAGCTTTCTTT. As protein: CASSHREVTEAFF.

This clonotype was recorded a few times. The V and J genes are TRBV5-1 and TRBJ2-5; possible D gene TRBD1, 6 bases. The CDR3 consists of 14 residues. The V end lost 3 bases, the J end lost 0 bases, and 9 bases lay between the germline ends. In germline, CDR1 is SGHRS, CDR2 YFSETQ. The CDR3 reads CASSSWDNQETQYF. The CDR3 DNA is TGCGCCAGCAGCTCTTGGGACAACCAAGAGACCCAGTACTTC.

In its sample, this clonotype was seen a few times. This chain links TRBV3-1 with TRBJ2-1, with 8 nucleotides matching TRBD2. With V trimmed by 2 bases and J by 6 bases, 6 bases remained unmatched. This CDR3 comprises 15 residues. Germline values: CDR1 LGHDT, CDR2 YNNKEL (reference sequence). The chain's CDR3 is CASSQSGSRGNEQFF. CDR3 DNA sequence: TGTGCCAGCAGCCAAAGCGGGAGCCGAGGCAATGAGCAGTTCTTC.

The chain joins TRBV29-1 to TRBJ2-1; no clear D gene. The length of the CDR3 is 13 residues. From germline, CDR1 is SQVTM and CDR2 ANQGSEA. Trimming shortened V by 2 bases and J by 0 bases, and 5 bases separated the two germline ends. DNA for the CDR3: TGCAGCGTTGAATACTACTCCTACAATGAGCAGTTCTTC. This codes for CSVEYYSYNEQFF.

The CDR3 coding sequence is TGTGCCATCAGCCCGGGAAGGGGGGACGGGGCCAACGTCCTGACTTTC. Residues: CAISPGRGDGANVLTF. The chain has TRBV10-3 and TRBJ2-6; D tentatively reads TRBD1 or TRBD2 (6 bases each). CDR3 size: 16 residues. V lost 6 bases to trimming and J lost 4 bases, with 16 bases between them. Looked up from germline, CDR1 is ENHRY and CDR2 is SYGVKD.